This T cell receptor (beta chain) originates from a study of patients and donors after allogeneic stem cell transplantation. TCRdb recomputed calls from the RT-PCR reads with MiXCR, one row per CDR3 protein. The sample consists of approximately 210,000 distinct CDR3 sequences, 40% to 45% of them appearing once. This CDR3 is built from 13 residues. The trim removed 5 bases at V and 5 bases at J, leaving 4 bases unmatched. In its sample, this clonotype was seen many times. The sequencing input was blood, either unsorted or a sorted T cell fraction (not recorded which). This clonotype originated in a human donor who was either an allogeneic HSCT recipient or a stem cell or donor lymphocyte infusion donor (not recorded which). It is not recorded whose cells these are; they may come from a transplant donor. The chain employs TRBV12-3 or TRBV12-4 and TRBJ1-1; 8 bases line up with TRBD1. CDR3 DNA sequence: TGTGCCAGCAGTGTAACAGGGGGGACTGAAGCTTTCTTT. Protein: CASSVTGGTEAFF.